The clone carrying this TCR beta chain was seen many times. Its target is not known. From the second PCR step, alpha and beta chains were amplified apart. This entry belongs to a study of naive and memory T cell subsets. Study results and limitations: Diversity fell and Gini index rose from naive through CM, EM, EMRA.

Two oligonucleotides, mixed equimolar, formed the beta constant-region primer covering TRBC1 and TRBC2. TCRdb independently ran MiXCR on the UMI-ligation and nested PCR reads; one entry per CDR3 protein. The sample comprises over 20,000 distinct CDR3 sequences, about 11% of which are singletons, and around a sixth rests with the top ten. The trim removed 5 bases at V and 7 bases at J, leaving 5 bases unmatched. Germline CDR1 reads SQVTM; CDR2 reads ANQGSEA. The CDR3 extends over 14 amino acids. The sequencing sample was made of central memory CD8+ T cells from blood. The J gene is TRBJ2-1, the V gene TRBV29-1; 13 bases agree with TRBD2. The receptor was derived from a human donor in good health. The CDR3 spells CSVPLAGGINEQFF. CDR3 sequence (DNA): TGCAGCGTTCCACTAGCGGGAGGGATAAATGAGCAGTTCTTC.